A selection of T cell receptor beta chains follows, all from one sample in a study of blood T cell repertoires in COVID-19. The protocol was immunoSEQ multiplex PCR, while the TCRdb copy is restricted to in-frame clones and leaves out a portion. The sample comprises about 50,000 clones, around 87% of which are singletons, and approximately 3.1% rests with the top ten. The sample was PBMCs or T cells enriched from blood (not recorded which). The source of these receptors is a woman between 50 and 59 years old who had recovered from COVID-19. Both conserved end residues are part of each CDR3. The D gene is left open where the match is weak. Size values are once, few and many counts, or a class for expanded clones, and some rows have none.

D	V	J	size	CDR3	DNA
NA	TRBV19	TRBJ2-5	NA	CASSTLSGVRETQYF	TGTGCCAGTAGTACCCTCTCGGGTGTACGGGAGACCCAGTACTTC
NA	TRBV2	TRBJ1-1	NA	CASSVQGNTEAFF	TGTGCCAGCAGTGTCCAGGGGAACACTGAAGCTTTCTTT
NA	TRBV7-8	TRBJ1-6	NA	CASSFAGAGDNSPLHF	TGTGCCAGCAGCTTTGCAGGGGCTGGAGATAATTCACCCCTCCACTTT
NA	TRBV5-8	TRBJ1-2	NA	CASSSLTGNYGYTF	TGTGCCAGCAGCTCTCTGACAGGAAACTATGGCTACACCTTC
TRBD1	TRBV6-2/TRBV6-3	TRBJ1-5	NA	CASGHSGGRQPQHF	TGTGCCAGCGGCCATTCAGGGGGTCGTCAGCCCCAGCATTTT
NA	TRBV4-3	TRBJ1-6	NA	CASSQDKAGAFAIDSPLHF	TGCGCCAGCAGCCAAGATAAGGCGGGGGCATTTGCGATCGATTCACCCCTCCACTTT
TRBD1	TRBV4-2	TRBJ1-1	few	CASSQDGTGGTEAFF	TGTGCCAGCAGCCAAGATGGAACAGGGGGGACTGAAGCTTTCTTT
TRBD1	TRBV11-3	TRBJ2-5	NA	CASSLGTGGEETQYF	TGTGCCAGCAGCTTGGGGACAGGGGGTGAAGAGACCCAGTACTTC
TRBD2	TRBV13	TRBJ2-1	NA	CASSPRGLAGGKGGYNEQFF	TGTGCCAGCAGCCCAAGAGGACTAGCGGGGGGAAAGGGAGGGTACAATGAGCAGTTCTTC
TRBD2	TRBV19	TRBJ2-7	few	CASSIGGGSYEQYF	TGTGCCAGTAGTATCGGCGGGGGGTCCTACGAGCAGTACTTC
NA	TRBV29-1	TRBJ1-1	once	CSVDSPENTEAFF	TGCAGCGTTGATTCCCCAGAGAACACTGAAGCTTTCTTT
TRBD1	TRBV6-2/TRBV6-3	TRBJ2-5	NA	CASSRNRGQETQYF	TGTGCCAGCAGTAGGAACAGGGGTCAAGAGACCCAGTACTTC
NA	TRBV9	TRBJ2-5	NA	CASSVGQQETQYF	TGTGCCAGCAGCGTAGGCCAGCAAGAGACCCAGTACTTC
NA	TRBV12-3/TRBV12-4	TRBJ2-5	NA	CASSSHVEETQYF	TGTGCCAGCAGTTCCCACGTAGAAGAGACCCAGTACTTC
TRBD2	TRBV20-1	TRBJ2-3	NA	CSASTSGGHTDTQYF	TGCAGTGCTAGTACTAGCGGGGGCCACACAGATACGCAGTATTTT
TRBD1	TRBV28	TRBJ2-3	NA	CASSLGQGDTDTQYF	TGTGCCAGCAGTTTGGGACAGGGGGATACAGATACGCAGTATTTT
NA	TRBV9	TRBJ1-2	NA	CASSAGGLALNYGYTF	TGTGCCAGCAGCGCCGGGGGGCTAGCTCTTAACTATGGCTACACCTTC
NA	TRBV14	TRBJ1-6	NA	CASSRASGPVISPLHF	TGTGCCAGCAGCCGAGCATCAGGCCCCGTTATATCACCCCTCCACTTT
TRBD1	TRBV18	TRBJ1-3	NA	CASSPVVGQGAAGNTIYF	TGTGCCAGCTCACCCGTTGTCGGACAGGGGGCTGCTGGAAACACCATATATTTT
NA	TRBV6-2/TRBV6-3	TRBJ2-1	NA	CASSSFEAGEQFF	TGTGCCAGCAGTTCATTTGAAGCCGGTGAGCAGTTCTTC
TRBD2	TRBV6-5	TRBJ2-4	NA	CASSVSGGGWDIQYF	TGTGCCAGCAGCGTATCGGGAGGGGGTTGGGACATTCAGTACTTC
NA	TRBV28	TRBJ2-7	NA	CASRTRGSNEQYF	TGTGCCAGCAGGACCCGGGGATCCAACGAGCAGTACTTC
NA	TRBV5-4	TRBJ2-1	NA	CASSLGLRGGNEQFF	TGTGCCAGCAGCTTGGGCCTAAGGGGTGGCAATGAGCAGTTCTTC
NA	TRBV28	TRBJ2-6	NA	CASSLDSTGANVLTF	TGTGCCAGCAGTTTAGACTCCACTGGGGCCAACGTCCTGACTTTC
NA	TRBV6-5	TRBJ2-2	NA	CASSYSNLNTGELFF	TGTGCCAGCAGTTACTCGAACTTGAACACCGGGGAGCTGTTTTTT
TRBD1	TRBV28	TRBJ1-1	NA	CASSHRIGQGDTEAFF	TGTGCCAGCAGCCATCGAATTGGACAGGGCGACACTGAAGCTTTCTTT
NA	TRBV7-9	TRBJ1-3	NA	CASTARSGNTIYF	TGTGCCAGCACGGCCAGGTCTGGAAACACCATATATTTT
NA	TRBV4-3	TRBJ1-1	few	CASSPGHLNTEAFF	TGCGCCAGCTCCCCGGGACACCTGAACACTGAAGCTTTCTTT
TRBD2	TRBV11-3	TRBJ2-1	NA	CASSIPSGGAGSYNEQFF	TGTGCCAGCAGCATTCCTAGCGGGGGGGCAGGCTCCTACAATGAGCAGTTCTTC
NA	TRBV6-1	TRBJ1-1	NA	CASSEFGGAGAGAFF	TGTGCCAGCAGTGAATTTGGGGGGGCGGGAGCCGGAGCTTTCTTT
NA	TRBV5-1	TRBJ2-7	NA	CASTPNGQLPYEQYF	TGCGCCAGCACCCCAAACGGACAGCTCCCCTACGAGCAGTACTTC
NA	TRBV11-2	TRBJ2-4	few	CASSFRTKNIQYF	TGTGCCAGCAGCTTCCGTACTAAAAACATTCAGTACTTC
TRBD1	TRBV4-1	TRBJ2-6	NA	CASSQAPAGTGSSGANVLTF	TGCGCCAGCAGCCAAGCACCGGCCGGGACAGGATCCTCTGGGGCCAACGTCCTGACTTTC
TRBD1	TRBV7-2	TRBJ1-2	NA	CASSAQLQGAEGYTF	TGTGCCAGCAGCGCCCAACTACAGGGGGCGGAGGGCTACACCTTC
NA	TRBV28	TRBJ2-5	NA	CASSLRTPYQETQYF	TGTGCCAGCAGCTTAAGGACTCCCTACCAAGAGACCCAGTACTTC
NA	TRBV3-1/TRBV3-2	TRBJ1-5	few	CASSQARDQPQHF	TGTGCCAGCAGCCAAGCGAGGGATCAGCCCCAGCATTTT
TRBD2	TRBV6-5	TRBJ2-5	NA	CASSYSVAGGETQYF	TGTGCCAGCAGTTACTCCGTGGCCGGGGGGGAGACCCAGTACTTC
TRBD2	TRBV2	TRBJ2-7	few	CASSGLAGGPPLGEQYF	TGTGCCAGCAGTGGACTAGCGGGGGGCCCTCCCTTAGGGGAGCAGTACTTC
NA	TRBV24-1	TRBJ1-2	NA	CATSDPVEGNYGYTF	TGTGCCACCAGTGACCCGGTGGAGGGTAACTATGGCTACACCTTC
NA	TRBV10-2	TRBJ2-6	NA	CASIGGWTASGANVLTF	TGCGCCAGCATAGGGGGATGGACAGCCTCTGGGGCCAACGTCCTGACTTTC
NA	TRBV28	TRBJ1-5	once	CASSSTVQPQHF	TGTGCCAGCAGTTCGACAGTCCAGCCCCAGCATTTT
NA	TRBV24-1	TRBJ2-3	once	CATSDLGGTSTDTQYF	TGTGCCACCAGTGATTTGGGGGGGACCAGCACAGATACGCAGTATTTT
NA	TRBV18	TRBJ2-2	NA	CASSLFDTDPLNTGELFF	TGTGCCAGCTCACTATTCGACACCGACCCCCTCAACACCGGGGAGCTGTTTTTT
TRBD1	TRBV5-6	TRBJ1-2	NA	CASSPPPGQLTGGYTF	TGTGCCAGCAGCCCACCACCGGGACAGCTCACGGGCGGCTACACCTTC
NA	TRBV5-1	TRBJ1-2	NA	CASSPDSAPGYGYTF	TGCGCCAGCAGCCCGGACAGTGCCCCCGGCTATGGCTACACCTTC
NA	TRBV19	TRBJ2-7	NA	CASSIAGSSYEQYF	TGTGCCAGTAGTATAGCAGGCAGCTCCTACGAGCAGTACTTC
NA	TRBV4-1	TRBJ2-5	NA	CASSQDGLQTFQETQYF	TGCGCCAGCAGCCAAGATGGTCTACAGACCTTTCAAGAGACCCAGTACTTC
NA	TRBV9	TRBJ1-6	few	CASSASGGHNSPLHF	TGTGCCAGCAGCGCCTCGGGGGGGCATAATTCACCCCTCCACTTT
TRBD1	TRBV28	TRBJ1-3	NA	CASSSLGQARNTIYF	TGTGCCAGCAGTTCCCTAGGACAGGCCCGAAACACCATATATTTT
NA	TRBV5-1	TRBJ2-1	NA	CASSLGGVYSYNEQFF	TGCGCCAGCAGCTTAGGAGGGGTTTACTCCTACAATGAGCAGTTCTTC